Given below is one T cell receptor (beta chain) in context. The data stem from a study of blood T cell repertoires in COVID-19. The repertoire was sequenced with immunoSEQ multiplex PCR; TCRdb's copy has only in-frame clones and lacks some. The sample lists around 200,000 clones; around 83% were seen once. Sequencing used peripheral blood. The receptor comes from a woman of 80 years or more with acute or convalescent COVID-19.

CDR3 sequence: CASSPGIGAGELFF. Written as DNA, the CDR3 is TGTGCCAGCTCACCAGGGATCGGGGCCGGGGAGCTGTTTTTT. This rearrangement joins TRBV18 to TRBJ2-2, with TRBD2 as a possible D gene (5 bases). The germline V and J ends were trimmed by 2 bases and 6 bases, with 10 bases remaining between them. This CDR3 is built from 14 residues. Germline V gene lookup returns CDR1 KGHSH and CDR2 LQKENI.